A single sample gave rise to the 19 T cell receptor beta chains below, sequenced in a study of beta chain features in type 1 diabetes. Study observations and caveats: Moderate but significant shortening of TCRB CDR3s was recorded in all four CD4+ subsets from Type 1 diabetes patients.

The entirety of the isolated RNA underwent reverse transcription, so expressed TCRB transcripts were sequenced. Sequenced by immunoSEQ multiplex PCR; TCRdb stores in-frame clones only, minus some. The sample records 400,000 or so clones, around 9.6% being singletons. Their antigens remain unidentified. Source material: central memory CD4+ T cells from blood. The source of these receptors is a man younger than 40 with type 1 diabetes.

The chain joins TRBV7-3 to TRBJ2-6; D is undetermined. Trimming shortened V by 3 bases and J by 1 base, and 7 bases separated the two germline ends. The CDR3 length is 15 residues. Germline assignment: CDR1 SGHTA and CDR2 FQGTGA. CDR3 in DNA: TGTGCCAGCAGCTTCTCAGGTTCTGGGGCCAACGTCCTGACTTTC. Translation gives CASSFSGSGANVLTF.

Here the CDR3 DNA reads TGCGCCAGCAGCTACAGTCCTAATGAAAAACTGTTTTTT. It translates to CASSYSPNEKLFF. V is TRBV5-1 and J is TRBJ1-4; D remains ambiguous. Trimming pared 3 bases from V and 3 bases from J, leaving 6 bases between. The CDR3 consists of 13 residues. Germline CDR1 reads SGHRS; CDR2 reads YFSETQ.

The chain recombines TRBV6-5 with TRBJ1-1; D perhaps matches TRBD1 (5 bases). Trimming removed 4 bases at V and 4 bases at J, with 13 bases between. Germline V gene sequence: CDR1 MNHEY, CDR2 SVGAGI. CDR3 length: 14 amino acids. CDR3 region: CASSSLVGGTEAFF. The CDR3 region has the DNA TGTGCCAGCAGTTCCCTTGTGGGGGGCACTGAAGCTTTCTTT.

This rearrangement joins TRBV15 to TRBJ2-3; the match to TRBD2 covers 11 bases. The V gene's germline CDR1 is LNHNV and CDR2 YYDKDF (reference sequence). The V segment lost 0 bases and the J segment 5 bases; nucleotides outside the gene matches: 4. The CDR3 is 16 amino acids. CDR3 protein: CATSRDLGLAGDTQYF. The CDR3 DNA sequence: TGTGCCACCAGCAGAGATCTTGGACTAGCGGGAGATACGCAGTATTTT.

Only a few counts were recorded for this clone. The chain uses TRBV19 and TRBJ1-1; the match to TRBD1 covers 8 bases. The junction had 13 bases not matched to a gene; V was cut back by 6 bases and J by 4 bases. Germline V gene data show CDR1 as LNHDA and CDR2 as SQIVND (reference sequence). The CDR3 has 16 residues. The CDR3, as DNA: TGTGCCAGTAGCCTCGTGGCAGGGGGCGCTTCCACTGAAGCTTTCTTT. It encodes CASSLVAGGASTEAFF.

Regarding this clone: Different DNA sequences within this sample yield the same CDR3. This rearrangement joins TRBV11-2 to TRBJ1-2; D not resolved. The V gene lost 2 bases and the J gene lost 6 bases, with 10 bases spanning the gap. Germline CDR1 reads SGHAT; CDR2 reads FQNNGV. CDR3 size: 13 residues. CDR3 nucleotide sequence: TGTGCCAGCAGCTTATCTTCGGGGAATGGCTACACCTTC. This encodes CASSLSSGNGYTF.

This clone has more than one count but fewer than ten. The chain combines TRBV7-6 with TRBJ2-5; 11 positions match TRBD2. Per germline, CDR1 SGHVS and CDR2 FNYEAQ. CDR3 length equals 15 residues. The V and J ends lost 0 bases and 4 bases, in that order; junction bases with no gene match: 1. The CDR3 DNA sequence: TGTGCCAGCAGCTTAGCACTAGCGGGAGTAGAGACCCAGTACTTC. This sequence encodes CASSLALAGVETQYF. Full variable domain (outside the CDR3, taken from reference TRBV7-6 and TRBJ2-5): GAGVSQSPRYKVTKRGQDVALRCDPISGHVSLYWYRQALGQGPEFLTYFNYEAQQDKSGLPNDRFSAERPEGSISTLTIQRTEQRDSAMYRCASSLALAGVETQYFGPGTRLLVL.

The CDR3, as DNA: TGTGCCGCATGGGGCCCTAGCACAGATACGCAGTATTTT. Translation: CAAWGPSTDTQYF. The chain has TRBV28 and TRBJ2-3; D may be TRBD1 (5 bases). Germline lookup yields CDR1 MDHEN and CDR2 SYDVKM. CDR3 length: 13 residues. The ends were cut back, 11 bases at V and 0 bases at J, with 12 bases in the middle. Based on the CDR3 plus reference TRBV28 and TRBJ2-3, the full variable domain is DVKVTQSSRYLVKRTGEKVFLECVQDMDHENMFWYRQDPGLGLRLIYFSYDVKMKEKGDIPEGYSVSREKKERFSLILESASTNQTSMYLCAAWGPSTDTQYFGPGTRLTVL.

The table lists this clone with many counts. This rearrangement joins TRBV7-2 to TRBJ1-3; D is uncertain. Trimming shortened V by 3 bases and J by 1 base, and 10 bases separated the two germline ends. The CDR3 has 15 residues. The germline CDR1 and CDR2 sequences are SGHTA and FQGNSA. For the CDR3, the DNA is TGTGCCAGCAGCTTGCTGAGCAATTCTGGAAACACCATATATTTT. Its translation is CASSLLSNSGNTIYF. Full variable domain (outside the CDR3, taken from reference TRBV7-2 and TRBJ1-3): GAGVSQSPSNKVTEKGKDVELRCDPISGHTALYWYRQSLGQGLEFLIYFQGNSAPDKSGLPSDRFSAERTGGSVSTLTIQRTQQEDSAVYLCASSLLSNSGNTIYFGEGSWLTVV.

This clone occurred a few times. V and J are TRBV7-9 and TRBJ2-7, with D hard to call. Trimming pared 1 base from V and 9 bases from J, leaving 16 bases between. Germline CDR1 reads SEHNR; CDR2 reads FQNEAQ (reference sequence). This CDR3 is 14 amino acids long. The CDR3 spells CASSLESPARGQYF. CDR3 coding DNA: TGTGCCAGCAGCTTAGAATCCCCAGCGCGAGGGCAGTACTTC.

The chain uses TRBV18 and TRBJ2-7, with D possibly being TRBD1 (6 bases). The CDR3 has 14 residues. The germline gives CDR1 KGHSH, CDR2 LQKENI. V dropped 4 bases and J dropped 1 base, with 11 bases sitting between them. CDR3 amino acids: CASSQTQGSYEQYF. CDR3 nucleotides: TGTGCCAGCTCACAAACACAGGGTTCCTACGAGCAGTACTTC.

The chain employs TRBV7-2 and TRBJ1-2; TRBD1 matches at 7 bases. Germline values: CDR1 SGHTA, CDR2 FQGNSA. This CDR3 is built from 14 residues. Unmatched junction bases numbered 7, after V lost 1 base and J lost 8 bases. CDR3 DNA sequence: TGTGCCAGCAGCTTAGAGATCAGGGGGAAGGGCTACACCTTC. Translating gives CASSLEIRGKGYTF. The full variable domain, with the rest looked up from reference TRBV7-2 and TRBJ1-2, is GAGVSQSPSNKVTEKGKDVELRCDPISGHTALYWYRQSLGQGLEFLIYFQGNSAPDKSGLPSDRFSAERTGGSVSTLTIQRTQQEDSAVYLCASSLEIRGKGYTFGSGTRLTVV.

Only a few counts were recorded for this clone. The rearrangement links TRBV7-2 to TRBJ1-4, with 8 bases identical to TRBD1. The CDR3 has 14 amino acids. Germline assignment: CDR1 SGHTA and CDR2 FQGNSA. With 5 bases clipped from V and 6 bases from J, the junction kept 5 bases outside the gene matches. CDR3 residues: CASSPQTGDEKLFF. CDR3 DNA: TGTGCCAGCAGCCCCCAGACAGGGGATGAAAAACTGTTTTTT.

This clone came up a few times. The chain uses TRBV5-6 and TRBJ2-7, with TRBD1 identical over 11 bases. Germline-derived CDR1 and CDR2 are SGHDT and YYEEEE. This CDR3 is built from 15 residues. The junction had 8 bases not matched to a gene; V was cut back by 3 bases and J by 6 bases. The DNA of the CDR3 is TGTGCCAGCAGCTACCTGGACAGGGGGCTTGGCGAGCAGTACTTC. Translation gives CASSYLDRGLGEQYF.

In its sample, this clone was seen a few times. This sample also contains other DNA sequences that code for the same CDR3. This sequence joins TRBV5-1 and TRBJ2-2; D not certain. Trimming removed 0 bases at V and 4 bases at J, with 4 bases between. The germline CDR1 and CDR2 sequences are SGHRS and YFSETQ. This CDR3 contains 13 residues. In DNA form, the CDR3 reads TGCGCCAGCAGCTTGGTTTCCACCGGGGAGCTGTTTTTT. This sequence encodes CASSLVSTGELFF.

The table lists this clone with many counts. This chain joins TRBV2 and TRBJ2-2, with D possibly TRBD1 on 5 matching bases. With 5 bases removed from V and 4 bases from J, the gap between germline ends came to 8 bases. The CDR3 spans 13 residues. Germline CDR1 SNHLY, CDR2 FYNNEI. The CDR3 is CASSKQVTGELFF. The CDR3 coding sequence is TGTGCCAGCAGTAAACAGGTCACCGGGGAGCTGTTTTTT. Looking up the rest from reference TRBV2 and TRBJ2-2 gives the full variable domain: EPEVTQTPSHQVTQMGQEVILRCVPISNHLYFYWYRQILGQKVEFLVSFYNNEISEKSEIFDDQFSVERPDGSNFTLKIRSTKLEDSAMYFCASSKQVTGELFFGEGSRLTVL.

The CDR3, as DNA: TGCGCCAGCCGCATCGCCGGGACAGCCCTTTCCTACGAGCAGTACTTC. This gives the protein CASRIAGTALSYEQYF. The rearrangement joins TRBV5-1 to TRBJ2-7; TRBD1 aligns across 7 bases. V lost 7 bases, J lost 1 base, and 14 bases stayed unmatched. Per germline, CDR1 SGHRS and CDR2 YFSETQ. The CDR3 has 16 residues.

This chain connects TRBV15 to TRBJ2-5, with unresolved D. The DNA end is a closer match to TRBJ2-7, so the J assignment may be wrong. This CDR3 spans 14 amino acids. Germline V gene lookup returns CDR1 LNHNV and CDR2 YYDKDF (reference sequence). CDR3 residues: CATSRDKLSYEQYF. The CDR3 DNA reads as TGTGCCACCAGCAGAGATAAGCTTTCCTACGAGCAGTACTTC.

The chain links TRBV2 to TRBJ1-1; 7 bases map to TRBD1. V lost 6 bases, J lost 0 bases, and 7 bases stayed unmatched. The CDR3 has 15 residues. Germline V gene lookup returns CDR1 SNHLY and CDR2 FYNNEI. The CDR3 region has the DNA TGTGCCAGCAGCACACAGGGGCCCCTGAACACTGAAGCTTTCTTT. Translation gives CASSTQGPLNTEAFF.